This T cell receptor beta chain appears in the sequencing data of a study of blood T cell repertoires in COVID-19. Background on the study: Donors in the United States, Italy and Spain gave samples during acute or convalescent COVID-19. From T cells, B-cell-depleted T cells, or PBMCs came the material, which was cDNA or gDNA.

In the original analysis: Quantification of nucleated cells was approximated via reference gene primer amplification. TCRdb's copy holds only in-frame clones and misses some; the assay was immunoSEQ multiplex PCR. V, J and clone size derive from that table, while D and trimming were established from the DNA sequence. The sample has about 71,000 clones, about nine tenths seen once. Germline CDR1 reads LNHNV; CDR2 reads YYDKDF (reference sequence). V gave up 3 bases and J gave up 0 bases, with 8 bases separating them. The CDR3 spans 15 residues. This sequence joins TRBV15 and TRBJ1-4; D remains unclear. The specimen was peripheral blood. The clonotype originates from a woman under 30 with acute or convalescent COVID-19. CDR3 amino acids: CATSSQFATNEKLFF. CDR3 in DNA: TGTGCCACCAGCAGCCAATTTGCAACTAATGAAAAACTGTTTTTT.